The rows below give T cell receptor beta chains drawn from one sample of a study of PD-L1 blockade in urothelial cancer. Repertoires were generated with immunoSEQ multiplex PCR, while TCRdb's copy carries only in-frame clones and drops some. The repertoire holds roughly 120,000 clones, with less than 95% as singletons. Source: PBMCs, taken around atezolizumab (anti-PD-L1) treatment. Receptor source: a man aged 60 to 75 with urothelial cancer. Both conserved end residues are part of each CDR3. The D gene is left open where the match is weak. A clone size is listed for some rows: how often the clone was seen (once, few, many), or a class if it is expanded.

j_gene: TRBJ2-1; abundance: once; d_gene: TRBD1; v_gene: TRBV10-3; CDR3aa: CAIREGTGRNEQFF; CDR3nt: TGTGCCATCAGAGAAGGGACAGGGAGGAATGAGCAGTTCTTC
j_gene: TRBJ2-4; abundance: NA; d_gene: TRBD1; v_gene: TRBV5-4; CDR3aa: CASSDSDRGKNIQYF; CDR3nt: TGTGCCAGCAGCGACTCGGACAGGGGCAAAAACATTCAGTACTTC
j_gene: TRBJ2-5; abundance: NA; d_gene: NA; v_gene: TRBV28; CDR3aa: CASAPGFGTQYF; CDR3nt: TGTGCCAGCGCTCCCGGGTTTGGGACCCAGTACTTC
j_gene: TRBJ2-3; abundance: NA; d_gene: TRBD2; v_gene: TRBV29-1; CDR3aa: CSVEGSGRSSTDTQYF; CDR3nt: TGCAGCGTTGAAGGGAGCGGGAGGTCTTCCACAGATACGCAGTATTTT
j_gene: TRBJ2-7; abundance: NA; d_gene: TRBD2; v_gene: TRBV7-2; CDR3aa: CASSSLAGPYEQYF; CDR3nt: TGTGCCAGCAGCTCACTAGCGGGGCCCTACGAGCAGTACTTC
j_gene: TRBJ1-4; abundance: NA; d_gene: TRBD1; v_gene: TRBV5-1; CDR3aa: CASSPGGSNEKLFF; CDR3nt: TGCGCCAGCAGTCCAGGGGGGTCTAATGAAAAACTGTTTTTT
j_gene: TRBJ2-6; abundance: NA; d_gene: TRBD1; v_gene: TRBV28; CDR3aa: CASTDTMGQGTGANVLTF; CDR3nt: TGTGCCAGCACCGACACCATGGGACAGGGGACTGGGGCCAACGTCCTGACTTTC
j_gene: TRBJ2-3; abundance: NA; d_gene: TRBD2; v_gene: TRBV9; CDR3aa: CASSVVAGGPIDTQYF; CDR3nt: TGTGCCAGCAGCGTAGTAGCGGGGGGGCCAATAGATACGCAGTATTTT
j_gene: TRBJ1-5; abundance: NA; d_gene: NA; v_gene: TRBV10-2; CDR3aa: CASSESGGYQPQHF; CDR3nt: TGCGCCAGCAGTGAGTCGGGGGGGTATCAGCCCCAGCATTTT
j_gene: TRBJ1-1; abundance: once; d_gene: NA; v_gene: TRBV7-9; CDR3aa: CASSGLGLGNTEAFF; CDR3nt: TGTGCCAGCAGCGGTTTGGGCCTGGGGAACACTGAAGCTTTCTTT
j_gene: TRBJ2-1; abundance: NA; d_gene: NA; v_gene: TRBV4-3; CDR3aa: CASSPSQGRDEQFF; CDR3nt: TGCGCCAGCAGCCCATCACAGGGAAGAGATGAGCAGTTCTTC
j_gene: TRBJ1-1; abundance: NA; d_gene: NA; v_gene: TRBV6-5; CDR3aa: CASSPAGSNTEAFF; CDR3nt: TGTGCCAGCAGTCCGGCAGGGTCGAACACTGAAGCTTTCTTT
j_gene: TRBJ2-1; abundance: NA; d_gene: NA; v_gene: TRBV6-5; CDR3aa: CASSRSGLQNEQFF; CDR3nt: TGTGCCAGCAGTCGTAGCGGACTTCAAAATGAGCAGTTCTTC
j_gene: TRBJ1-6; abundance: once; d_gene: TRBD1; v_gene: TRBV18; CDR3aa: CASSLDRVNSPLHF; CDR3nt: TGTGCCAGCTCACTGGACAGGGTTAATTCACCCCTCCACTTT
j_gene: TRBJ2-7; abundance: NA; d_gene: NA; v_gene: TRBV11-2; CDR3aa: CASSLRAGSYEQYF; CDR3nt: TGTGCCAGCAGCTTAAGGGCGGGGTCCTACGAGCAATACTTC
j_gene: TRBJ2-5; abundance: NA; d_gene: NA; v_gene: TRBV5-1; CDR3aa: CASSPQGAQETQYF; CDR3nt: TGCGCCAGCAGCCCACAAGGGGCCCAAGAGACCCAGTACTTC
j_gene: TRBJ2-7; abundance: once; d_gene: NA; v_gene: TRBV5-8; CDR3aa: CASSKDSSIGYEQYF; CDR3nt: TGTGCCAGCAGCAAGGACAGCTCCATAGGTTACGAGCAGTACTTC
j_gene: TRBJ2-3; abundance: NA; d_gene: NA; v_gene: TRBV9; CDR3aa: CASSLSTDTQYF; CDR3nt: TGTGCCAGCAGCCTATCCACAGATACGCAGTATTTT
j_gene: TRBJ2-1; abundance: NA; d_gene: NA; v_gene: TRBV7-2; CDR3aa: CASSSRAGSYNEQFF; CDR3nt: TGTGCCAGCAGCTCCCGAGCGGGTTCCTACAATGAGCAGTTCTTC
j_gene: TRBJ2-3; abundance: NA; d_gene: TRBD1; v_gene: TRBV9; CDR3aa: CASSVDRGTTDTQYF; CDR3nt: TGTGCCAGCAGCGTCGACAGGGGTACCACAGATACGCAGTATTTT
j_gene: TRBJ1-2; abundance: NA; d_gene: TRBD1; v_gene: TRBV23-1; CDR3aa: CASRLPRDRAGRGYTF; CDR3nt: TGCGCCAGCAGGCTGCCCCGGGACAGGGCGGGTCGAGGCTACACCTTC
j_gene: TRBJ2-3; abundance: NA; d_gene: TRBD2; v_gene: TRBV2; CDR3aa: CASSGLAGSTDTQYF; CDR3nt: TGTGCCAGCAGTGGACTAGCGGGTAGCACAGATACGCAGTATTTT
j_gene: TRBJ2-5; abundance: NA; d_gene: TRBD1; v_gene: TRBV18; CDR3aa: CASSPTGGGETQYF; CDR3nt: TGTGCCAGCTCCCCGACAGGGGGCGGAGAGACCCAGTACTTC
j_gene: TRBJ2-7; abundance: NA; d_gene: NA; v_gene: TRBV5-8; CDR3aa: CASSFQGSGRGYEQYF; CDR3nt: TGTGCCAGCAGCTTTCAGGGTAGTGGCAGGGGCTACGAGCAGTACTTC
j_gene: TRBJ1-2; abundance: NA; d_gene: TRBD1; v_gene: TRBV6-5; CDR3aa: CASRTGPYGYTF; CDR3nt: TGTGCCAGCAGGACAGGGCCCTATGGCTACACCTTC
j_gene: TRBJ2-7; abundance: NA; d_gene: NA; v_gene: TRBV10-2; CDR3aa: CASRSTPTVAYEQYF; CDR3nt: TGCGCCAGCAGATCAACCCCGACTGTTGCCTACGAGCAGTACTTC
j_gene: TRBJ2-5; abundance: NA; d_gene: NA; v_gene: TRBV7-6; CDR3aa: CASSQFETQYF; CDR3nt: TGTGCCAGCAGCCAGTTCGAGACCCAGTACTTC
j_gene: TRBJ2-3; abundance: NA; d_gene: NA; v_gene: TRBV28; CDR3aa: CASSSGTLTDTQYF; CDR3nt: TGTGCCAGCAGTTCCGGGACTTTAACAGATACGCAGTATTTT
j_gene: TRBJ1-3; abundance: NA; d_gene: NA; v_gene: TRBV25-1; CDR3aa: CASSELQGSAGNTIYF; CDR3nt: TGTGCCAGCAGTGAATTGCAGGGATCAGCTGGAAACACCATATATTTT
j_gene: TRBJ1-2; abundance: NA; d_gene: NA; v_gene: TRBV25-1; CDR3aa: CASSSAGVGYTF; CDR3nt: TGTGCCAGCAGTTCGGCGGGGGTAGGCTACACCTTC
j_gene: TRBJ2-1; abundance: NA; d_gene: TRBD1; v_gene: TRBV18; CDR3aa: CASSPQGAGSYNEQFF; CDR3nt: TGTGCCAGCTCCCCGCAGGGGGCGGGATCCTACAATGAGCAGTTCTTC
j_gene: TRBJ2-5; abundance: NA; d_gene: TRBD2; v_gene: TRBV11-1; CDR3aa: CASSLVLTGGQETQYF; CDR3nt: TGTGCCAGCAGCTTAGTTTTAACGGGGGGCCAAGAGACCCAGTACTTC
j_gene: TRBJ2-7; abundance: NA; d_gene: TRBD2; v_gene: TRBV15; CDR3aa: CATSIVLAGAYEQYF; CDR3nt: TGTGCCACCAGCATAGTACTAGCGGGAGCCTACGAGCAGTACTTC
j_gene: TRBJ2-5; abundance: NA; d_gene: NA; v_gene: TRBV7-2; CDR3aa: CASLPSVQETQYF; CDR3nt: TGTGCCAGCCTCCCGAGCGTCCAAGAGACCCAGTACTTC
j_gene: TRBJ2-3; abundance: NA; d_gene: NA; v_gene: TRBV10-2; CDR3aa: CASREYNTDTQYF; CDR3nt: TGCGCCAGCAGGGAGTATAACACAGATACGCAGTATTTT
j_gene: TRBJ1-6; abundance: NA; d_gene: TRBD1; v_gene: TRBV5-1; CDR3aa: CASSTADRGRSPLHF; CDR3nt: TGCGCCAGCTCAACCGCCGACAGGGGGCGTTCACCCCTCCACTTT
j_gene: TRBJ2-5; abundance: once; d_gene: TRBD1; v_gene: TRBV28; CDR3aa: CASSIDRVHGETQYF; CDR3nt: TGTGCCAGCAGCATAGACAGGGTTCATGGGGAGACCCAGTACTTC
j_gene: TRBJ1-5; abundance: NA; d_gene: NA; v_gene: TRBV2; CDR3aa: CASSDNQGTNQPQHF; CDR3nt: TGTGCCAGCAGCGATAACCAGGGGACGAATCAGCCCCAGCATTTT
j_gene: TRBJ2-7; abundance: NA; d_gene: NA; v_gene: TRBV29-1; CDR3aa: CSVEVGGYEQYF; CDR3nt: TGCAGCGTTGAAGTTGGGGGGTACGAGCAGTACTTC
j_gene: TRBJ1-4; abundance: NA; d_gene: TRBD1; v_gene: TRBV19; CDR3aa: CASSTEPPGQAATNEKLFF; CDR3nt: TGTGCCAGTAGTACAGAACCACCGGGACAGGCAGCAACTAATGAAAAACTGTTTTTT
j_gene: TRBJ2-7; abundance: NA; d_gene: NA; v_gene: TRBV19; CDR3aa: CARPRDTCLTYEQYF; CDR3nt: TGTGCCAGGCCACGGGACACCTGCCTAACCTACGAGCAGTACTTC
j_gene: TRBJ1-2; abundance: once; d_gene: TRBD1; v_gene: TRBV5-1; CDR3aa: CASSFSGQGGYGYTF; CDR3nt: TGCGCCAGCAGCTTTTCAGGACAGGGTGGCTATGGCTACACCTTC
j_gene: TRBJ1-2; abundance: NA; d_gene: NA; v_gene: TRBV10-3; CDR3aa: CATSREAGNYGYTF; CDR3nt: TGTGCCACCTCTCGGGAGGCCGGTAACTATGGCTACACCTTC
j_gene: TRBJ2-1; abundance: NA; d_gene: TRBD2; v_gene: TRBV7-7; CDR3aa: CASSPLAGSIYNEQFF; CDR3nt: TGTGCTAGCAGCCCTCTAGCGGGGTCGATCTACAATGAGCAGTTCTTC
j_gene: TRBJ2-7; abundance: NA; d_gene: NA; v_gene: TRBV14; CDR3aa: CASSQESRGSEQYF; CDR3nt: TGTGCCAGCAGCCAAGAGTCCCGGGGGAGTGAGCAGTACTTC
j_gene: TRBJ2-7; abundance: NA; d_gene: TRBD2; v_gene: TRBV9; CDR3aa: CASSVGLAGPYEQYF; CDR3nt: TGTGCCAGCAGCGTAGGACTAGCGGGTCCGTACGAGCAGTACTTC
j_gene: TRBJ2-5; abundance: NA; d_gene: NA; v_gene: TRBV7-2; CDR3aa: CASSPRRGWETQYF; CDR3nt: TGTGCCAGCAGCCCGAGGCGGGGTTGGGAGACCCAGTACTTC
j_gene: TRBJ2-1; abundance: NA; d_gene: TRBD2; v_gene: TRBV18; CDR3aa: CASVNPGLYYNEQFF; CDR3nt: TGTGCCAGCGTTAACCCGGGACTATACTACAATGAGCAGTTCTTC
j_gene: TRBJ1-5; abundance: NA; d_gene: NA; v_gene: TRBV7-9; CDR3aa: CASSLQGNQPQHF; CDR3nt: TGTGCCAGCAGCTTGCAGGGTAATCAGCCCCAGCATTTT
j_gene: TRBJ2-1; abundance: NA; d_gene: TRBD2; v_gene: TRBV7-8; CDR3aa: CASSVSGTNNEQFF; CDR3nt: TGTGCCAGCAGCGTTTCCGGGACTAACAATGAGCAGTTCTTC